The 8 T cell receptor beta chains below were found in one sample sequenced in a study of blood T cell repertoires in COVID-19. Sequencing used immunoSEQ multiplex PCR; TCRdb keeps in-frame clones, though not all of them. The sample comprises approximately 36,000 clones, approximately 90% of which are singletons, and 20% rests with the top ten. The sample consisted of peripheral blood. The origin of the receptors is a man between 60 and 75 years old with acute or convalescent COVID-19.

The rearrangement joins TRBV19 to TRBJ1-4; D not resolved. Germline V gives CDR1 LNHDA, CDR2 SQIVND (reference sequence). V was clipped by 8 bases and J by 0 bases, with 10 bases between them. The CDR3 sequence is 14 residues long. The DNA for the CDR3 is TGTGCCAGTGGCAACAGAGCAACTAATGAAAAACTGTTTTTT. Its protein product is CASGNRATNEKLFF.

The rearrangement uses TRBV9 and TRBJ1-2, with 10 bases identical to TRBD1. This CDR3 region has 15 residues. Germline V gene sequence: CDR1 SGDLS, CDR2 YYNGEE. The J segment lost 4 bases and the V segment lost 4 bases, leaving 7 bases of the junction unmatched. The CDR3 region is CASSPGTGEFYGYTF. The CDR3 coding sequence is TGTGCCAGCAGCCCTGGGACAGGGGAATTCTATGGCTACACCTTC.

The V call is TRBV6-2 or TRBV6-3, the J call TRBJ2-7; 8 positions agree with TRBD1. The CDR3 spans 15 residues. The germline V gene has CDR1 MNHEY and CDR2 SVGEGT. V lost 2 bases to trimming and J lost 3 bases; unmatched junction nucleotides: 6. The CDR3 protein is CASSYPGTGDYEQYV. In DNA form, the CDR3 reads TGTGCCAGCAGTTACCCCGGGACAGGAGACTACGAGCAGTACGTC.

The gene calls are TRBV28 and TRBJ2-5; TRBD2 matches 8 bases. Losses at the gene ends were 7 bases for V and 1 base for J; bases not matched to a gene: 8. The CDR3 extends over 15 amino acids. Germline V lookup: CDR1 MDHEN, CDR2 SYDVKM. In nucleotides, the CDR3 is TGTGCCAGCATTGAAGCGGGAGCCACCCAAGAGACCCAGTACTTC. Its translation: CASIEAGATQETQYF.

This clone was observed a handful of times. The J gene is TRBJ1-1, the V gene TRBV19; 9 nucleotides agree with TRBD1. Unmatched junction bases numbered 10, after V lost 9 bases and J lost 8 bases. This CDR3 spans 13 amino acids. The germline CDR1 and CDR2 sequences are LNHDA and SQIVND (reference sequence). CDR3 amino acids: CASMDRGKREAFF. The CDR3 region has the DNA TGTGCCAGCATGGACAGGGGCAAAAGAGAAGCTTTCTTT.

The chain couples TRBV18 to TRBJ1-2; TRBD1 agrees at 7 bases. Unmatched junction bases numbered 6, after V lost 3 bases and J lost 5 bases. Germline lookup yields CDR1 KGHSH and CDR2 LQKENI. The CDR3 covers 14 residues. The CDR3 DNA sequence: TGTGCCAGCTCACCGGACAGGTCGAGGTATGGCTACACCTTC. Translated, it gives CASSPDRSRYGYTF.

The chain recombines TRBV7-9 with TRBJ2-7; tentative D call: TRBD1 (6 bases). This CDR3 contains 14 residues. V lost 4 bases to trimming and J lost 2 bases, with 12 bases between them. Germline CDR1 is SEHNR and CDR2 is FQNEAQ (reference sequence). The CDR3 loop is CASSSWDIAYEQYF. CDR3 sequence (DNA): TGTGCCAGCAGCTCCTGGGACATTGCCTACGAGCAGTACTTC.

This clone occurred once. V gene TRBV6-2 or TRBV6-3 combines with J gene TRBJ2-3; no clear D. Looked up from germline, CDR1 is MNHEY and CDR2 is SVGEGT. Deletions cut 5 bases from V and 1 base from J, with 7 bases between. The CDR3 sequence is 13 residues long. CDR3 DNA sequence: TGTGCCAGCAGTAACGGTGGCACAGATACGCAGTATTTT. This encodes CASSNGGTDTQYF.